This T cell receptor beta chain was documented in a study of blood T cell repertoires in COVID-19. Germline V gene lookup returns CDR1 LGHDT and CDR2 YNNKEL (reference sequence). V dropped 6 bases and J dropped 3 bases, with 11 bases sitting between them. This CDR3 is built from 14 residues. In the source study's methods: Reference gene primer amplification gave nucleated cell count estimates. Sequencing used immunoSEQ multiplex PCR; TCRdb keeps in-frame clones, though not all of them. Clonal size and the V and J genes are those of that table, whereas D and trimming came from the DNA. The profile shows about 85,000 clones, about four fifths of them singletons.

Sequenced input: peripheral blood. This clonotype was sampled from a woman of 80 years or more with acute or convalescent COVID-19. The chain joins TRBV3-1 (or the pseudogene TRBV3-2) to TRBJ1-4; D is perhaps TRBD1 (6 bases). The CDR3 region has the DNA TGTGCCAGCAGATTGACAGGCGCTAATGAAAAACTGTTTTTT. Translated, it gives CASRLTGANEKLFF.